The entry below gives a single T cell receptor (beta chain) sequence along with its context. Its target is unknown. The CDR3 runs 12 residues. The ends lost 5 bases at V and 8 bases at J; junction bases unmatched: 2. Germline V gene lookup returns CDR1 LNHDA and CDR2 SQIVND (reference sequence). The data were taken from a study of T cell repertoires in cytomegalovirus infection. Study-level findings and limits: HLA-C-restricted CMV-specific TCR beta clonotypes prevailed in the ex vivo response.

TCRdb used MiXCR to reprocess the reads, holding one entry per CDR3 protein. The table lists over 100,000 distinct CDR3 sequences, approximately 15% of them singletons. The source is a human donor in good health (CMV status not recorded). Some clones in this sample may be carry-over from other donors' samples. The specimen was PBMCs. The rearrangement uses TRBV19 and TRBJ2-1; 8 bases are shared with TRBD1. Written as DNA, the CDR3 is TGTGCCAGTAGTCGACAGGGGTATGAGCAGTTCTTC. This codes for CASSRQGYEQFF.